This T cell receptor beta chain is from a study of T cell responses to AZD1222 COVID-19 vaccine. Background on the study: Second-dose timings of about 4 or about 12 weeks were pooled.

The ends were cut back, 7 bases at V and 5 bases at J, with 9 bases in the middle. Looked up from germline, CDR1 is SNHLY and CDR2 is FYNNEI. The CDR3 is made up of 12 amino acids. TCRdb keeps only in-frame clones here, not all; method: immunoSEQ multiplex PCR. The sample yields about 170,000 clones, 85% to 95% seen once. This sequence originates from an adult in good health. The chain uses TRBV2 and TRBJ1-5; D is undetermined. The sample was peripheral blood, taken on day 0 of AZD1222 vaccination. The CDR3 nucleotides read TGTGCCAGCAACATCGGAGATCAGCCCCAGCATTTT. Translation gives CASNIGDQPQHF.